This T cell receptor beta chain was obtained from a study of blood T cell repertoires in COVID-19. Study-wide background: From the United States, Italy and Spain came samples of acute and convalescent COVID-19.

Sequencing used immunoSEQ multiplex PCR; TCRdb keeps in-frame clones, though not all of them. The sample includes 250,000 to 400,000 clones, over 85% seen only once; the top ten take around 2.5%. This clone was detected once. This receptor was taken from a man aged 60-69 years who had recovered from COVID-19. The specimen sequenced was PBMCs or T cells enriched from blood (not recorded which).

The CDR3 spells CASSPPARSYEQYF. The DNA for the CDR3 is TGTGCCAGCAGCCCCCCTGCCAGGTCCTACGAGCAGTACTTC. The V call is TRBV3-1 (or the pseudogene TRBV3-2), the J call TRBJ2-7; D gene ambiguous. CDR3 size: 14 residues. Per the germline V gene, CDR1 is LGHDT and CDR2 is YNNKEL (reference sequence). The V and J ends lost 4 bases and 1 base respectively, with 11 bases between them.